This T cell receptor beta chain is from a study of T cell repertoires in cytomegalovirus infection. About the research overall: Recently identified HLA-C-restricted CMV epitopes and well-studied HLA-B-restricted CMV epitopes were used by the study.

The CDR3 runs 13 residues. Germline-derived CDR1 and CDR2 are SGHTA and FQGTGA. The ends were cut back, 7 bases at V and 4 bases at J, with 13 bases in the middle. Points on this clonotype: Its target is unknown.

TCRdb re-called the reads with MiXCR, one entry per CDR3 protein. The sample lists a few hundred thousand distinct CDR3 sequences, just under 30% occurring once. The rearrangement joins TRBV7-3 to TRBJ1-2, with D tentatively TRBD1 (6 bases). The material sequenced was cultured PBMCs, taken from culture after CMV antigen stimulation. This TCR derives from a human donor in good health (CMV status not recorded). Some clones in this sample may be carry-over from other donors' samples. The chain's CDR3 is CASTHDRPYGYTF. In nucleotides, the CDR3 is TGTGCCAGCACCCACGACAGGCCCTATGGCTACACCTTC.